A single sample is the source of the 2 T cell receptor beta chains below, sequenced in a study of T cell responses to AZD1222 COVID-19 vaccine. Data came from immunoSEQ multiplex PCR; TCRdb stores just in-frame clones and leaves some out. This table has 150,000 to 200,000 clones, about 88% appearing once. The starting material was peripheral blood, obtained on day 0 of AZD1222 vaccination. The receptors come from an adult in good health.

V usage is TRBV30 and J usage is TRBJ2-7; 7 bases line up with TRBD2. Germline CDR1 is GTSNPN and CDR2 is SVGIG (reference sequence). Germline trimming cut 0 bases from V and 4 bases from J; bases unmatched to any gene: 9. This CDR3 contains 15 residues. CDR3 coding DNA: TGTGCCTGGAGTGTACCCCAGGGAGCGGGGTACGAGCAGTACTTC. It yields the protein CAWSVPQGAGYEQYF.

The V call is TRBV28, the J call TRBJ1-1; weak D call: TRBD1 (6 bases). Per germline, CDR1 MDHEN and CDR2 SYDVKM. The CDR3 is made up of 14 amino acids. V shed 1 base and J shed 5 bases, with 11 bases lying between them. CDR3 coding DNA: TGTGCCAGCAGTTTATTACAGGGTGGGACTGAAGCTTTCTTT. It is translated as CASSLLQGGTEAFF. Based on the CDR3 plus reference TRBV28 and TRBJ1-1, the full variable domain is DVKVTQSSRYLVKRTGEKVFLECVQDMDHENMFWYRQDPGLGLRLIYFSYDVKMKEKGDIPEGYSVSREKKERFSLILESASTNQTSMYLCASSLLQGGTEAFFGQGTRLTVV.